The T cell receptor beta chain under discussion was sequenced for a study of HIV-infected patients and healthy controls. One entry per CDR3 protein results from TCRdb running MiXCR on the 5' RACE reads. The sample contains 50,000 to 80,000 distinct CDR3 sequences, roughly 21% of which appear only once. The germline CDR1 and CDR2 sequences are LNHDA and SQIVND (reference sequence). V lost 1 base and J lost 6, with 15 bases in between. The CDR3 covers 15 residues. The V call is TRBV19, the J call TRBJ1-1; D unclear. The sequence was collected from a human donor in good health. Sequenced material: CD4+ T cells from blood. The chain's CDR3 is CASSIAGARVPEAFF. Written as DNA, the CDR3 is TGTGCCAGTAGTATAGCCGGAGCGAGGGTACCTGAAGCTTTCTTT.